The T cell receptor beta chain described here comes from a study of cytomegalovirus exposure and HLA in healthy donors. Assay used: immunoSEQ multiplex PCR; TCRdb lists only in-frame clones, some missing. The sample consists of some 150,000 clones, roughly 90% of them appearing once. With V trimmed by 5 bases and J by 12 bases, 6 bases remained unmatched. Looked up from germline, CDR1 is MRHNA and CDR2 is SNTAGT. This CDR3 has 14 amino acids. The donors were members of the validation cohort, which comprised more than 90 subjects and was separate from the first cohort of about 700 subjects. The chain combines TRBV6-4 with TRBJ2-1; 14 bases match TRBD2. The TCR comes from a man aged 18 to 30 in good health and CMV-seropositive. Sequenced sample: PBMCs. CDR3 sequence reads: CASSPGTSGGRQFF. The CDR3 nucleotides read TGTGCCAGCAGTCCCGGGACTAGCGGGGGCCGGCAGTTCTTC.